This is a list of T cell receptor beta chains from one sample in a study of chemoradiotherapy in HPV16-positive cancers. Assay used: immunoSEQ multiplex PCR; TCRdb lists only in-frame clones, some missing. The sample records around 5,000 clones, roughly 82% being singletons. The input for sequencing was tumor tissue, taken from a patient who underwent chemoradiotherapy. The receptors here all came from a human donor with HPV-associated anogenital cancer. Both conserved end residues are part of each CDR3. The size of a clone is reported for some rows only, either as once, few or many, or as a class for expanded clones.

cdr3_aa,j_call,clone_size,v_call
CASSLGTAGYEQYF,TRBJ2-7,.,TRBV9
CASSIGPVETQYF,TRBJ2-5,.,TRBV19
CASTSVGQGRSGANVLTF,TRBJ2-6,.,TRBV28
CAWTWESTIYF,TRBJ1-3,.,TRBV30
CASSQGTGDSYEQYF,TRBJ2-7,.,TRBV4-2
CAWSVGSSGTETQYF,TRBJ2-5,.,TRBV30
CATSGLSGNTIYF,TRBJ1-3,.,TRBV15
CASSEFYGRTGELFF,TRBJ2-2,once,TRBV6-1
CASSHTGGRVNEQFF,TRBJ2-1,.,TRBV14
CASTPPGGGGYNEQFF,TRBJ2-1,.,TRBV2
CSVEAGRRTDTQYF,TRBJ2-3,.,TRBV29-1
CASSAGQGAGQPQHF,TRBJ1-5,.,TRBV2
CASSYSSQRGREQYF,TRBJ2-7,.,TRBV6-6
CASSYRSSGEKLFF,TRBJ1-4,.,TRBV6-6
CASSVGTENQPQHF,TRBJ1-5,.,TRBV9
CASSPRRSDEQFF,TRBJ2-1,.,TRBV21-1
CASSYRGTNTGELFF,TRBJ2-2,.,TRBV27
CASSPGRTIYGYTF,TRBJ1-2,.,TRBV18
CASTQSDLGSGELFF,TRBJ2-2,.,TRBV6-1
CASVGGVNTEAFF,TRBJ1-1,.,TRBV7-9
CASSEELENSPLHF,TRBJ1-6,.,TRBV6-1
CASRTTGGSYEQYF,TRBJ2-7,.,TRBV6-6
CASSQSRGGYDEQYF,TRBJ2-7,.,TRBV4-2
CASRIGTPQINEQFF,TRBJ2-1,once,TRBV27
CASSERYSGANVLTF,TRBJ2-6,.,TRBV6-1
CASSWTGRAYEQYF,TRBJ2-7,.,TRBV7-8
CASSLYTAAYEQYF,TRBJ2-7,.,TRBV5-4
CASSSASGGTGELFF,TRBJ2-2,.,TRBV5-6
CASSYMGDTEAFF,TRBJ1-1,.,TRBV6-5
CASSPAGVGTGELFF,TRBJ2-2,.,TRBV5-4
CASSSTSGRMRNEQFF,TRBJ2-1,few,TRBV5-1
CATSRDVPGEMVGANVLTF,TRBJ2-6,.,TRBV15
CASSHPGNEQFF,TRBJ2-1,large,TRBV6-6
CASSLGGGLNDEQFF,TRBJ2-1,.,TRBV27
CASSLVVAADTQYF,TRBJ2-3,.,TRBV7-9
CASSLKAGYTDTQYF,TRBJ2-3,few,TRBV27
CASGLGQGTEQFF,TRBJ2-1,few,TRBV2
CASSYAGTSTDTQYF,TRBJ2-3,.,TRBV6-6
CASSYLWGAVSEAFF,TRBJ1-1,.,TRBV6-6
CASSTGLAGNTIYF,TRBJ1-3,.,TRBV19
CASRDLTGGGQPQHF,TRBJ1-5,.,TRBV6-1
CASKEASRGTDTQYF,TRBJ2-3,.,TRBV21-1
CASSQVAYGTVDGYTF,TRBJ1-2,.,TRBV4-2
CASSFPTGTSAIQETQYF,TRBJ2-5,.,TRBV13
CASSQDLGTYEQYF,TRBJ2-7,.,TRBV4-3
CAWSVVGGYEKLFF,TRBJ1-4,.,TRBV30
CASSLPGTGDEQYF,TRBJ2-7,.,TRBV5-8
CASFPGTGQNEQFF,TRBJ2-1,.,TRBV10-3